One and the same sample provided the 8 T cell receptor beta chains below, sequenced in a study of blood T cells in healthy people across ages. Combining a sample-barcoded 5' primer with a J-beta primer mix, a second PCR ran for about 6 to 11 cycles. TCRdb redid the calling of the 5' RACE reads with MiXCR, one entry per CDR3 protein. The sample consists of roughly 700,000 distinct CDR3 sequences, more than 40% of them appearing once. Sequenced: blood. The receptors originated from a woman aged 55-70 years in good health.

A single count supports this clonotype. This chain links TRBV9 with TRBJ2-5; 7 positions match TRBD2. CDR3 size: 12 residues. Trimming cost V 7 bases and J 11 bases; bases outside gene matches: 11. Germline V gene sequence: CDR1 SGDLS, CDR2 YYNGEE. DNA for the CDR3: TGTGCCAGCGGGCAGGGCGCGGGGGAGCAGTACTTC. Protein product: CASGQGAGEQYF.

The genes are TRBV7-2 and TRBJ2-3; 7 positions agree with TRBD1. CDR3 length: 13 residues. Losses at the gene ends were 6 bases for V and 6 bases for J; bases not matched to a gene: 6. Germline V gene data show CDR1 as SGHTA and CDR2 as FQGNSA. CDR3 in amino acids: CASRRGPDDTQYF. The CDR3 DNA reads as TGTGCCAGCAGAAGGGGGCCTGACGATACGCAGTATTTT. Full variable domain (remainder filled in from reference TRBV7-2 and TRBJ2-3): GAGVSQSPSNKVTEKGKDVELRCDPISGHTALYWYRQSLGQGLEFLIYFQGNSAPDKSGLPSDRFSAERTGGSVSTLTIQRTQQEDSAVYLCASRRGPDDTQYFGPGTRLTVL.

This chain connects TRBV27 to TRBJ2-7; unclear D gene. Germline CDR1 MNHEY, CDR2 SMNVEV (reference sequence). V dropped 2 bases and J dropped 4 bases, with 18 bases sitting between them. CDR3 length equals 16 residues. The CDR3 spells CASSLGPTWGGYEQYF. Here the CDR3 DNA reads TGTGCCAGCAGTTTAGGCCCAACGTGGGGTGGATACGAGCAGTACTTC.

V usage is TRBV6-5 and J usage is TRBJ1-5; the D is unclear. The CDR3 runs 13 residues. Germline CDR1 is MNHEY and CDR2 is SVGAGI. Deletions cut 2 bases from V and 2 bases from J, with 4 bases between. The CDR3 protein is CASSYRGNQPQHF. In DNA, the CDR3 is TGTGCCAGCAGTTACAGGGGCAATCAGCCCCAGCATTTT.

In its sample, this clonotype was seen a few times. The chain couples TRBV10-3 to TRBJ1-2; 10 bases agree with TRBD1. V trimming: 7 bases; J trimming: 1 base; junction bases outside the gene matches: 3. The germline V gene encodes CDR1 ENHRY and CDR2 SYGVKD. The CDR3 loop spans 14 amino acids. CDR3 sequence: CAIKGQGVNYGYTF. The CDR3 DNA reads TGTGCCATCAAAGGACAGGGGGTTAACTATGGCTACACCTTC.

CDR3 DNA: TGTGCCAGCAGCCGACTAGCGGGAGTGGAGACCCAGTACTTC. Its translation is CASSRLAGVETQYF. The genes are TRBV7-3 and TRBJ2-7; 12 nucleotides line up with TRBD2. The DNA end is more similar to TRBJ2-5, so the J call may be wrong. CDR3 size: 14 residues. In germline, CDR1 is SGHTA, CDR2 FQGTGA.

V gene TRBV29-1 combines with J gene TRBJ2-7; TRBD2 matches 14 bases. The germline gives CDR1 SQVTM, CDR2 ANQGSEA. The trim removed 4 bases at V and 6 bases at J, leaving 8 bases unmatched. The CDR3 spans 15 residues. The CDR3 here is CSVVLGTSGRREQYF. CDR3 in DNA: TGCAGCGTTGTTCTCGGGACTAGCGGGAGACGCGAGCAGTACTTC.

The J gene is TRBJ2-6, the V gene TRBV9, with D uncertain. Germline assignment: CDR1 SGDLS and CDR2 YYNGEE. This CDR3 contains 16 residues. V gave up 1 base and J gave up 3 bases, with 11 bases separating them. The CDR3 spells CASSVISGFGANVLTF. DNA for the CDR3: TGTGCCAGCAGCGTAATTTCCGGATTTGGGGCCAACGTCCTGACTTTC.